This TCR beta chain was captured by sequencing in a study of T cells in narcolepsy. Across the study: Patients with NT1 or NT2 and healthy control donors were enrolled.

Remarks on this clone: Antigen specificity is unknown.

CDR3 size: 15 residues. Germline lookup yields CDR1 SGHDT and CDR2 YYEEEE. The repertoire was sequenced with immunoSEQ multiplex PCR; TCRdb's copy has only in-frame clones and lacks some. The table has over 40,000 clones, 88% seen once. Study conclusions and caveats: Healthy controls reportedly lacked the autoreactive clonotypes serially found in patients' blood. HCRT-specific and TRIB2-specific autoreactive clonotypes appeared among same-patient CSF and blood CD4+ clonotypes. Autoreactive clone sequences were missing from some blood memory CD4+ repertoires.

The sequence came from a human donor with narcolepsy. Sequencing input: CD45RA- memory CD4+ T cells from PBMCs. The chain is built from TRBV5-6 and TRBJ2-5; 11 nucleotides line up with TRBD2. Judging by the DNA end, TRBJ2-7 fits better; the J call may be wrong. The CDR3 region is CASSGLAGGAYEQYF. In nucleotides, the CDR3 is TGTGCCAGCAGCGGATTAGCGGGAGGGGCCTACGAGCAGTACTTC.